A single sample is the source of the 24 T cell receptor beta chains below, sequenced in a study of response to subunit inactivated influenza vaccine (dated by TCRdb to 2016 to 2019). Receptor libraries were prepared by RT-PCR. Sequenced on an Illumina HiSeq 2500. The public reads were reprocessed in TCRdb via fastp at Q25 and MiXCR, keeping in-frame beta chains. Under each unique CDR3 protein, matching rows form one entry showing the most common genes and DNA. The sample includes about 310,000 distinct CDR3 sequences, with 20% to 25% observed a single time. The ten largest account for about a tenth of the sample. The material sequenced was PBMCs from blood, taken about 20 months after vaccination. These receptors originate from a man aged 45 to 70 who received an inactivated influenza vaccine. Donor details come from another sample of the same person, matched by shared clones.

This clonotype has a handful of counts. The gene calls are TRBV11-2 and TRBJ1-1; D gene uncertain. V was clipped by 5 bases and J by 11 bases, with 18 bases between them. The CDR3 is 13 amino acids. Looked up from germline, CDR1 is SGHAT and CDR2 is FQNNGV. The CDR3 coding sequence is TGTGCCAGCAGCCCTGGACCCAACTTATGGGCTTTCTTT. It translates to CASSPGPNLWAFF.

This chain uses TRBV30 with TRBJ1-1; tentatively, D is TRBD1 (6 bases). Trimming removed 3 bases at V and 8 bases at J, with 16 bases between. From germline, CDR1 is GTSNPN and CDR2 SVGIG (reference sequence). The CDR3 contains 13 residues. The CDR3 nucleotides read TGTGCCTGGAGGCGGGACACCACCACAGAAGCTTTCTTT. Translating it yields CAWRRDTTTEAFF. Full variable domain (rest looked up from reference TRBV30 and TRBJ1-1): SQTIHQWPATLVQPVGSPLSLECTVEGTSNPNLYWYRQAAGRGLQLLFYSVGIGQISSEVPQNLSASRPQDRQFILSSKKLLLSDSGFYLCAWRRDTTTEAFFGQGTRLTVV.

The CDR3 region is CASSLVDLGYTF. In DNA, the CDR3 is TGTGCCAGCAGCTTGGTAGACCTCGGCTACACCTTC. The J gene is TRBJ1-2, the V gene TRBV5-5; D gene uncertain. CDR1 and CDR2 (germline): SGHKS, YYEKEE (reference sequence). CDR3 size: 12 residues. V was pared by 0 bases and J by 8 bases, with 8 bases between.

The rearrangement joins TRBV28 to TRBJ1-2, with TRBD1 matching over 7 bases. Germline CDR1 is MDHEN and CDR2 is SYDVKM. The J segment lost 8 bases and the V segment lost 10 bases, leaving 22 bases of the junction unmatched. The CDR3 has 16 residues. CDR3 residues: CAIPGEGASEGGGYTF. In nucleotides, the CDR3 is TGTGCCATACCGGGAGAGGGGGCCTCGGAAGGAGGCGGCTACACCTTC.

This clonotype was detected ten times or more. The V call is TRBV3-1, the J call TRBJ1-4; perhaps TRBD1 as D (5 bases). The CDR3 runs to 15 residues. CDR1 is LGHDT and CDR2 is YNNKEL in the germline V gene (reference sequence). V gave up 0 bases and J gave up 5 bases, with 10 bases separating them. Here the CDR3 DNA reads TGTGCCAGCAGCCAAGACGGGACGGCAAATGAAAAACTGTTTTTT. Amino acid sequence: CASSQDGTANEKLFF.

V gene TRBV11-2 combines with J gene TRBJ2-5; tentatively, D is TRBD2 (5 bases). CDR3 size: 15 residues. The V end lost 4 bases, the J end lost 2 bases, and 14 bases lay between the germline ends. Germline CDR1 is SGHAT and CDR2 is FQNNGV. The CDR3 nucleotides are TGTGCCAGCAGCTCTACAGCCGAGCGGCAAGAGACCCAGTACTTC. Translation gives CASSSTAERQETQYF. Using reference TRBV11-2 and TRBJ2-5 for the parts outside the CDR3, the full variable domain is EAGVAQSPRYKIIEKRQSVAFWCNPISGHATLYWYQQILGQGPKLLIQFQNNGVVDDSQLPKDRFSAERLKGVDSTLKIQPAKLEDSAVYLCASSSTAERQETQYFGPGTRLLVL.

This clonotype has a handful of counts. The CDR3 region has the DNA TGTGCCAGCAGCCGGAGTACAGCAACTAATGAAAAACTGTTTTTT. This translates into CASSRSTATNEKLFF. The rearrangement uses TRBV4-2 and TRBJ1-4; D is ambiguous. Germline V lookup: CDR1 LGHNA, CDR2 YNFKEQ. CDR3 length: 15 amino acids. V was cut by 4 bases and J by 0 bases, with 9 bases left in between.

The chain couples TRBV5-1 to TRBJ1-1; perhaps TRBD1 as D (5 bases). CDR1 is SGHRS and CDR2 is YFSETQ in the germline V gene. With 3 bases removed from V and 11 bases from J, the gap between germline ends came to 14 bases. This CDR3 region has 12 residues. The CDR3 region is CASSSKPGWAFF. CDR3 nucleotide sequence: TGCGCCAGCAGCTCAAAACCAGGGTGGGCTTTCTTT.

V and J are TRBV4-1 and TRBJ1-4, with a tentative D call TRBD1 (6 bases). V shed 5 bases and J shed 8 bases, with 18 bases lying between them. CDR3 length: 15 amino acids. CDR1 and CDR2 from the germline V gene are MGHRA and YSYEKL. CDR3 nucleotide sequence: TGCGCCAGCAGCGAGCTTCCAGGGGCGGGAGAAAAACTGTTTTTT. Its protein product is CASSELPGAGEKLFF.

The chain is built from TRBV20-1 and TRBJ2-2, with 10 bases matching TRBD2. Looked up from germline, CDR1 is DFQATT and CDR2 is SNEGSKA (reference sequence). The CDR3 is 17 residues long. After removal of 1 base from V and 4 bases from J, the junction contained 9 bases not matched to a gene. In nucleotides, the CDR3 is TGCAGTGCTAGAGCGAGCGGGAGGGCCCCGCGCACCGGGGAGCTGTTTTTT. The encoded protein is CSARASGRAPRTGELFF.

This clonotype came up a few times. The chain carries TRBV12-3 or TRBV12-4 and TRBJ1-2; no firm D call. This CDR3 spans 13 amino acids. The V end was cut by 4 bases, the J end by 4 bases, with 10 bases between. This chain's CDR3 is CASSSIGRYGYTF. The CDR3 DNA reads TGTGCCAGCAGTTCGATCGGCCGCTATGGCTACACCTTC.

In its sample, this clonotype was seen a few times. The CDR3 coding sequence is TGCAGCGTTGCGCTGGTGGGGGCCTCTGGAAACACCATATATTTT. It is translated as CSVALVGASGNTIYF. The genes are TRBV29-1 and TRBJ1-3, with a weak D call TRBD1 (6 bases). Germline V CDR1 and CDR2: SQVTM, ANQGSEA. V dropped 4 bases and J dropped 0 bases, with 13 bases sitting between them. The CDR3 consists of 15 residues.

A note on this clonotype: Because the CDR3 is missing its conserved closing phenylalanine or tryptophan, this is likely a read error. This rearrangement joins TRBV20-1 to TRBJ2-5, with 9 bases fitting TRBD2. V lost 0 bases to trimming and J lost 2 bases; unmatched junction nucleotides: 7. The CDR3 spans 16 residues. From germline, CDR1 is DFQATT and CDR2 SNEGSKA (reference sequence). The CDR3 protein is CSAREFASGAQETQYL. The DNA of the CDR3 is TGCAGTGCTAGAGAATTCGCTAGCGGGGCACAAGAGACCCAGTACCTC.

The chain couples TRBV19 to TRBJ1-5; D is uncertain. Trimming left V 4 bases short and J 4 bases short, with 14 bases between. There are 15 residues in the CDR3. Germline CDR1 reads LNHDA; CDR2 reads SQIVND (reference sequence). The CDR3 region is CASSTETGRNQPQHF. For the CDR3, the DNA is TGTGCCAGTAGTACGGAAACCGGGAGAAATCAGCCCCAGCATTTT.

J is TRBJ2-2 and V is TRBV7-2; D is perhaps TRBD1 (5 bases). This CDR3 comprises 13 residues. The V and J ends lost 5 bases and 7 bases respectively, with 11 bases between them. CDR1 and CDR2 from the germline V gene are SGHTA and FQGNSA. The CDR3: CASSHPTVGELFF. CDR3 nucleotides: TGTGCCAGCAGCCATCCGACAGTCGGGGAGCTGTTTTTT.

This chain links TRBV2 with TRBJ2-1; a possible D gene is TRBD1 (7 bases). Germline V CDR1 and CDR2: SNHLY, FYNNEI. Between the trimmed V and J ends, which lost 4 bases and 0 bases, there was a span of 13 bases. CDR3 length: 16 amino acids. The CDR3 nucleotides read TGTGCCAGCAGTGCTCAGGGGGGTCTCTCCTACAATGAGCAGTTCTTC. Encoded protein: CASSAQGGLSYNEQFF.

The V and J genes are TRBV5-5 and TRBJ1-6; TRBD1 matches 9 bases. Germline CDR1 reads SGHKS; CDR2 reads YYEKEE (reference sequence). V lost 2 bases, J lost 3 bases, and 6 bases stayed unmatched. This CDR3 contains 17 residues. DNA for the CDR3: TGTGCCAGCAGCTTAACAGGGACAGGGCTCTATAATTCACCCCTCCACTTT. Its translation: CASSLTGTGLYNSPLHF.

This clonotype occurred a few times. This chain connects TRBV24-1 to TRBJ2-1; 7 bases match TRBD2. The CDR3 totals 17 residues. After removal of 2 bases from V and 7 bases from J, the junction contained 13 bases not matched to a gene. Germline V gives CDR1 KGHDR, CDR2 SFDVKD. The CDR3 DNA reads as TGTGCCACCAGTGATTCCATTGGGGAGGGAGCCTTGAATGAGCAGTTCTTC. Its protein product is CATSDSIGEGALNEQFF.

The chain links TRBV5-1 to TRBJ2-5; 7 nucleotides agree with TRBD1. Germline values: CDR1 SGHRS, CDR2 YFSETQ. The CDR3 is made up of 17 amino acids. J lost 2 bases, V lost 9 bases, and 19 bases had no gene match. CDR3 sequence (DNA): TGCGCCACTTCACCGAGCCCGGGACAGACAATTCAAGAGACCCAGTACTTC. Translated: CATSPSPGQTIQETQYF.

This chain connects TRBV12-3 or TRBV12-4 to TRBJ2-5, with 9 bases identical to TRBD2. The CDR3 totals 15 residues. V shed 3 bases, J shed 5 bases, and the junction held 7 bases outside the gene matches. CDR3 residues: CASSLWLAGRETQYF. In DNA, the CDR3 is TGTGCCAGCAGTTTGTGGCTAGCGGGGCGGGAGACCCAGTACTTC.

The chain is built from TRBV10-3 and TRBJ2-1; TRBD1 matches at 8 bases. The CDR3 has 14 residues. With V trimmed by 6 bases and J by 6 bases, 7 bases remained unmatched. Germline lookup yields CDR1 ENHRY and CDR2 SYGVKD. The CDR3 here is CAIRNQGAGNEQFF. The CDR3 DNA reads as TGTGCCATCAGGAATCAGGGGGCTGGCAATGAGCAGTTCTTC.

In this sample, this clonotype turned up a few times. This chain joins TRBV19 and TRBJ2-6, with D possibly matching TRBD2 (6 bases). The V and J ends lost 6 bases and 2 bases respectively, with 14 bases between them. Germline values: CDR1 LNHDA, CDR2 SQIVND (reference sequence). This CDR3 is built from 16 residues. The CDR3 region has the DNA TGTGCCAGTAGCCGAGAGGGAGGAACTGGGGCCAACGTCCTGACTTTC. It is translated as CASSREGGTGANVLTF.

The V gene is TRBV15, the J gene TRBJ1-3; the match to TRBD1 covers 7 bases. This CDR3 has 15 residues. Trimming at V came to 3 bases and at J to 8 bases, leaving 10 bases not matched to a gene. Germline V CDR1 and CDR2: LNHNV, YYDKDF (reference sequence). This chain's CDR3 is CATSSRDSAVDTIYF. CDR3 sequence (DNA): TGTGCCACCAGCAGCCGGGACAGTGCGGTTGACACCATATATTTT.

This clonotype was observed a handful of times. The CDR3 here is CASSLGPEGSPLHF. CDR3 DNA sequence: TGCGCCAGCAGCTTGGGACCGGAGGGCTCACCCCTCCACTTT. The chain is built from TRBV5-1 and TRBJ1-6; D uncertain. Germline V gives CDR1 SGHRS, CDR2 YFSETQ. Trimming cost V 0 bases and J 10 bases, with 11 bases left between them. This CDR3 contains 14 residues. Variable domain in full (rest from reference TRBV5-1 and TRBJ1-6): KAGVTQTPRYLIKTRGQQVTLSCSPISGHRSVSWYQQTPGQGLQFLFEYFSETQRNKGNFPGRFSGRQFSNSRSEMNVSTLELGDSALYLCASSLGPEGSPLHFGNGTRLTVT.